This T cell receptor beta chain was recovered during a study of CD8 T cells in Susac syndrome. About the study: Within the sequenced group of Susac syndrome patients, over 5 showed active disease and eight or nine were in remission.

Random hexamers were used to reverse transcribe the RNA input (about 0.5 to 1 ug). TCRdb reanalysed the immunoSEQ multiplex PCR reads using MiXCR and keeps one entry per CDR3 protein. The sample comprises roughly 110,000 distinct CDR3 sequences, roughly 95% of which are singletons, and about 0.41% rests with the top ten. From blood CD8+ and CD4+ T cells, the TCR beta chain was sequenced. V dropped 4 bases and J dropped 2; count of bases not matched to a gene: 5. This CDR3 is 14 amino acids long. Germline-derived CDR1 and CDR2 are LGHNA and YSLEER. This clonotype was counted a single time. This TCR came from a human donor with Susac syndrome. The chain carries TRBV4-3 and TRBJ2-7; 7 bases agree with TRBD1. The specimen was CD8+ T cells from PBMCs. The CDR3 is CASSLRGNAYEQYF. The CDR3 DNA follows: TGCGCCAGCAGCCTCAGGGGGAACGCCTACGAGCAGTACTTC.